This passage covers 9 T cell receptor beta chains from one sample sequenced in a study of blood T cell repertoires in COVID-19. Clones were sequenced by immunoSEQ multiplex PCR, and TCRdb holds only the in-frame ones, with some missing. The sample contains around 140,000 clones, about 87% of which appear only once. The sample comprised peripheral blood. These receptors were collected from a man in his fifties or sixties with acute or convalescent COVID-19.

The chain combines TRBV6-6 with TRBJ1-5; D remains ambiguous. Trimming cost V 7 bases and J 2 bases, with 15 bases left between them. Germline CDR1 reads MNHNY; CDR2 reads SVGAGI (reference sequence). CDR3 size: 15 residues. CDR3 residues: CASTRQAQGNQPQHF. The CDR3 DNA reads TGTGCCAGCACCCGCCAGGCTCAAGGCAATCAGCCCCAGCATTTT.

V usage is TRBV10-2 and J usage is TRBJ2-3; 12 bases match TRBD2. The V gene's germline CDR1 is WSHSY and CDR2 SAAADI. Trimming removed 6 bases from V and 2 bases from J; junction bases left unmatched: 9. This CDR3 has 17 residues. CDR3 nucleotides: TGCGCCAGCAGCCCAGACGGGACTAGCGGGCCCACAGATACGCAGTATTTT. Translating it yields CASSPDGTSGPTDTQYF.

The rearrangement uses TRBV6-6 and TRBJ2-1, with 9 bases fitting TRBD1. Trimming cost V 2 bases and J 10 bases; bases outside gene matches: 6. This CDR3 is built from 14 residues. Germline assignment: CDR1 MNHNY and CDR2 SVGAGI (reference sequence). The CDR3 DNA reads TGTGCCAGCAGTTACGCGGGACAGGGTATCGAGCAGTTCTTC. This codes for CASSYAGQGIEQFF.

This clone was detected only once. The CDR3 DNA reads as TGTGCCAGCAGTGACCCGGGACTCTACGAGCAGTACTTC. This encodes CASSDPGLYEQYF. The rearrangement uses TRBV6-1 and TRBJ2-7, with a weak D call TRBD2 (6 bases). The ends were cut back, 3 bases at V and 3 bases at J, with 9 bases in the middle. The CDR3 runs to 13 residues. The germline V gene encodes CDR1 MNHNS and CDR2 SASEGT.

Comments on this clone: This sample includes further DNA sequences coding for the same CDR3. The chain uses TRBV18 and TRBJ1-4; D call uncertain. V dropped 0 bases and J dropped 7 bases, with 12 bases sitting between them. The V gene's germline CDR1 is KGHSH and CDR2 LQKENI. CDR3 length: 15 residues. The CDR3 coding sequence is TGTGCCAGCTCACCACCAGGAGGGAGCGGTGAAAAACTGTTTTTT. This encodes CASSPPGGSGEKLFF.

CDR3 in amino acids: CASSLARGDGKLFF. Here the CDR3 DNA reads TGTGCCAGCAGCTTAGCGCGGGGGGACGGAAAACTGTTTTTT. The V gene is TRBV7-9, the J gene TRBJ1-4; D may be TRBD1 (5 bases). Germline assignment: CDR1 SEHNR and CDR2 FQNEAQ (reference sequence). CDR3 length: 14 amino acids. The ends were cut back, 0 bases at V and 10 bases at J, with 12 bases in the middle.

Concerning this clone: The junction departs from germline at one end; a sequencing error may be responsible. This chain links TRBV7-7 with TRBJ2-1; 9 bases match TRBD1. The CDR3 contains 15 residues. From germline, CDR1 is SSHAT and CDR2 FNYEAQ (reference sequence). CDR3 in amino acids: CASSRTGGRGNEQFF. DNA for the CDR3: TGTGCTAGCAGCAGAACAGGGGGCAGGGGAAATGAGCAGTTCTTC.

Only one count was recorded for this clone. The chain carries TRBV3-1 (or the pseudogene TRBV3-2) and TRBJ1-1; D ambiguous. V was pared by 3 bases and J by 7 bases, with 9 bases between. Germline V gene lookup returns CDR1 LGHDT and CDR2 YNNKEL (reference sequence). The length of the CDR3 is 12 residues. Here the CDR3 DNA reads TGTGCCAGCAGCCAGGTCAATAGTGAAGCTTTCTTT. This translates into CASSQVNSEAFF.

V is TRBV10-2 and J is TRBJ1-6, with TRBD1 identical over 11 bases. Trimming at V came to 6 bases and at J to 5 bases, leaving 6 bases not matched to a gene. The CDR3 spans 16 residues. The germline V gene encodes CDR1 WSHSY and CDR2 SAAADI. CDR3 region: CASSIGTGGNNSPLHF. The CDR3 region has the DNA TGCGCCAGCAGCATAGGGACAGGGGGTAATAATTCACCCCTCCACTTT.